This T cell receptor (beta chain) was identified in a study of identical twins. Findings of the study overall: Weaker excess twin sharing was seen among beta out-of-frame sequences. Cross-sectional statistics underpinned the conclusions; the same donors were not followed.

A universal primer site was created by template switching, with the cDNA bearing unique molecular identifiers. TCRdb fed the 5' RACE reads into MiXCR, producing one record per CDR3 protein. In the table there are 350,000 to 400,000 distinct CDR3 sequences, roughly 9% of which are singletons. There were only healthy Caucasians among the donors. This clonotype was detected only a few times. Antigen unknown. Sequencing was done on a sample of naive T cells sorted from blood. This sequence originates from a woman between 50 and 59 years old in good health.

CDR3 bases: TGCAGCGTTGTATTAGCCCTAGCAGGCGAGCAGTTCTTC. Residues: CSVVLALAGEQFF. This chain uses TRBV29-1 with TRBJ2-1; D might be TRBD2 (5 bases). Germline assignment: CDR1 SQVTM and CDR2 ANQGSEA. The CDR3 has 13 amino acids. V dropped 4 bases and J dropped 10 bases, with 17 bases sitting between them.